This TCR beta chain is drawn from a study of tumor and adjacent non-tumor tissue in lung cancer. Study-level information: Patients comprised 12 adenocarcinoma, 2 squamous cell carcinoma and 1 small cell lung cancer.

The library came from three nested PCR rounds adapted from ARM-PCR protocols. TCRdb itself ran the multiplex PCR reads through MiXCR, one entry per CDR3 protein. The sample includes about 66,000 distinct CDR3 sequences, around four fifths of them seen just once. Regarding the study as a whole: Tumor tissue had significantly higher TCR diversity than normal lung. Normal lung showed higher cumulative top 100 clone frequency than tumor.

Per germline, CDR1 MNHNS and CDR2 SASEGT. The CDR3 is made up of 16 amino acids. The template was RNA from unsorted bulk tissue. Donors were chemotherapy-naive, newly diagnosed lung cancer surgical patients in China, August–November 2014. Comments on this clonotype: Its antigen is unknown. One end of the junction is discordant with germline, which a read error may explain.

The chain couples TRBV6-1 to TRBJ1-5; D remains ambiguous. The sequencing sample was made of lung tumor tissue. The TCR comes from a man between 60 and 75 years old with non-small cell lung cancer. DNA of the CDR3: TGTGCCACCAGTCCCCTGATGTTCAATAGCAATCAGCCCCAGCATTTT. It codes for CATSPLMFNSNQPQHF.